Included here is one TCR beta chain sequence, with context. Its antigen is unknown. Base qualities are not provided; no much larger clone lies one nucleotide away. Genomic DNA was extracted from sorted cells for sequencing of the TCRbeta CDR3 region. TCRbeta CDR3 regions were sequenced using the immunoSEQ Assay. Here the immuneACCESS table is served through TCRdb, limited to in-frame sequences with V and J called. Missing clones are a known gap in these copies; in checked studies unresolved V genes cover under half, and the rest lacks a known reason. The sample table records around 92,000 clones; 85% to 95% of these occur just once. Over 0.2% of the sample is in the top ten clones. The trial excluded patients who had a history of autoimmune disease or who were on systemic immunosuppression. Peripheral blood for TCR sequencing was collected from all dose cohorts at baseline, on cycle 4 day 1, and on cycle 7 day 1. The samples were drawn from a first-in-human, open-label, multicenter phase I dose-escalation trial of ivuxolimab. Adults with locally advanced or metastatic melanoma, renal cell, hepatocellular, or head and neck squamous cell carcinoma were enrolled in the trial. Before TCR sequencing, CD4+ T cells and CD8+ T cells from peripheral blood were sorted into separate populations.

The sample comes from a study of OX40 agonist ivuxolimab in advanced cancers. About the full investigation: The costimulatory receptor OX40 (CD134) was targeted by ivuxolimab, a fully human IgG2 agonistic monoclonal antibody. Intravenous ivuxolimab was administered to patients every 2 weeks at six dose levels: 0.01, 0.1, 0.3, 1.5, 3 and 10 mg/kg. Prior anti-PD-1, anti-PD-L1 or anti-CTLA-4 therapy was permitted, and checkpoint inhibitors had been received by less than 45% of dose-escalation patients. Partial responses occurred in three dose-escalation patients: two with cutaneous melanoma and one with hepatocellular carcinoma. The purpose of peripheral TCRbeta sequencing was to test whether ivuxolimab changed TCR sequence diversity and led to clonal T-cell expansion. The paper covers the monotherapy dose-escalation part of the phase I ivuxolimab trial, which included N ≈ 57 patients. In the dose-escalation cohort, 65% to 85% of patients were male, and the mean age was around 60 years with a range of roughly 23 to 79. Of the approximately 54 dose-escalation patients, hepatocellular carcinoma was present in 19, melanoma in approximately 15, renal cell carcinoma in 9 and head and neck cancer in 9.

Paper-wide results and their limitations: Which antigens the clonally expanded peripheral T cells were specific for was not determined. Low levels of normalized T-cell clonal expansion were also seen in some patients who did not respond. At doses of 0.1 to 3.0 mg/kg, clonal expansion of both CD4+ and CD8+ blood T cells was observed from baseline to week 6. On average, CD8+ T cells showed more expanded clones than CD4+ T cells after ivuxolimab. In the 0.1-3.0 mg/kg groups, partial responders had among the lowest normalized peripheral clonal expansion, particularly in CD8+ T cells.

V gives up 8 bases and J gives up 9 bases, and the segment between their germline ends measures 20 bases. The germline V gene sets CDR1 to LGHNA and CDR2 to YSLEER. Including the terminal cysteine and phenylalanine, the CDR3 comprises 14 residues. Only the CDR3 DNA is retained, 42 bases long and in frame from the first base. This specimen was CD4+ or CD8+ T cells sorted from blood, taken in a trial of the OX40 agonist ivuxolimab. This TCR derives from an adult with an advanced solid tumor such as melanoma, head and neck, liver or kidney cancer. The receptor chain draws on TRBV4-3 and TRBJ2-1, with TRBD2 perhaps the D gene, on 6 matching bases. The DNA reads TGCGCCAGCGGGCCTAGCGCCGCTTTTGGTGAGCAGTTCTTC. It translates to CASGPSAAFGEQFF.